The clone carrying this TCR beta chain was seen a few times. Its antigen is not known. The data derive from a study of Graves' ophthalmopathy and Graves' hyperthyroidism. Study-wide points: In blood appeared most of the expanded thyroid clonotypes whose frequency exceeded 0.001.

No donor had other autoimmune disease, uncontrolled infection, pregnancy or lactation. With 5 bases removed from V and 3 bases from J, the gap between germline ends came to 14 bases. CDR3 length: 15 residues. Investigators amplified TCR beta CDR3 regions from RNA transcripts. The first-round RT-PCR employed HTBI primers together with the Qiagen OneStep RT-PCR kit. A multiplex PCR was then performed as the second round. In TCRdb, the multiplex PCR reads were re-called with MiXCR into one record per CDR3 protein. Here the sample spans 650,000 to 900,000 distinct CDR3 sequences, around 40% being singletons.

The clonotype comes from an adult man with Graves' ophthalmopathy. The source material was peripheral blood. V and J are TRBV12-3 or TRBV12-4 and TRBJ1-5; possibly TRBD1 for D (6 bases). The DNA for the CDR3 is TGTGCCAGCAGTCTCCGGCCAGGGGTCAATCAGCCCCAGCATTTT. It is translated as CASSLRPGVNQPQHF.